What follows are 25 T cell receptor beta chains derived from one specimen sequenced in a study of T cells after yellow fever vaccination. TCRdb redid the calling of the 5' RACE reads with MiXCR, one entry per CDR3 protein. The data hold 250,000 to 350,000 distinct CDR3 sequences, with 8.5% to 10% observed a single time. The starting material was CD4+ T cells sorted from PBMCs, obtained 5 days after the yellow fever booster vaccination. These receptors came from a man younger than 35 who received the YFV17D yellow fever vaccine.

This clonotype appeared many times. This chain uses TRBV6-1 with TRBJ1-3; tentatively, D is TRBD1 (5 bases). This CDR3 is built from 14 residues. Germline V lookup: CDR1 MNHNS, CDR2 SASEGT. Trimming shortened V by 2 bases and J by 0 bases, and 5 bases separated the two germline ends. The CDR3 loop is CASSEQGSGNTIYF. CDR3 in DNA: TGTGCCAGCAGTGAACAGGGCTCTGGAAACACCATATATTTT.

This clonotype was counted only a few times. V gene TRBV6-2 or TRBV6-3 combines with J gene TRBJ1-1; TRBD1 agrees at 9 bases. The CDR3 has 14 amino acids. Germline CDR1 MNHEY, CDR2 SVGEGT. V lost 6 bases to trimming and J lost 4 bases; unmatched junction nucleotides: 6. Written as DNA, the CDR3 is TGTGCCAGCAGACCCGACAGGGGGGTCACTGAAGCTTTCTTT. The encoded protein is CASRPDRGVTEAFF.

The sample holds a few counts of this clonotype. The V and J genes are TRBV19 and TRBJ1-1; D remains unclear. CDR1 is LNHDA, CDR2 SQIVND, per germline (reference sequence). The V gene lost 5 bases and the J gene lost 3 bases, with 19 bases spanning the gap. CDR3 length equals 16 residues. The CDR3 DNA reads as TGTGCCAGTAGTCCAGGAACAGACCCGAGGGACACTGAAGCTTTCTTT. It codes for CASSPGTDPRDTEAFF. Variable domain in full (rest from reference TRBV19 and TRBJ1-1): DGGITQSPKYLFRKEGQNVTLSCEQNLNHDAMYWYRQDPGQGLRLIYYSQIVNDFQKGDIAEGYSVSREKKESFPLTVTSAQKNPTAFYLCASSPGTDPRDTEAFFGQGTRLTVV.

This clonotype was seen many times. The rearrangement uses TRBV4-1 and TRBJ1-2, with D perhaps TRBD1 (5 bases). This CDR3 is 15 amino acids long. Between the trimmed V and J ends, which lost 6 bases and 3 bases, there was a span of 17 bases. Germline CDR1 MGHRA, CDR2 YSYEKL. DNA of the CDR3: TGCGCCAGCAGGCTTAGGGCAGGGCCGGACTATGGCTACACCTTC. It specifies CASRLRAGPDYGYTF.

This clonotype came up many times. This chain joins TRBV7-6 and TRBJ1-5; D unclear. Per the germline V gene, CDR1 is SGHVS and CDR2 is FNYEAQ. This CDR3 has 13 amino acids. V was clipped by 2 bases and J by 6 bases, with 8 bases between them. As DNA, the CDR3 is TGTGCCAGCAGCTTAACCCCGGTTCAGCCCCAGCATTTT. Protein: CASSLTPVQPQHF.

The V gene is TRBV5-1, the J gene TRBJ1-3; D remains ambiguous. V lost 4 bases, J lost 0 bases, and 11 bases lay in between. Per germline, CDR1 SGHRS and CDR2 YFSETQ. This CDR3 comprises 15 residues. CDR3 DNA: TGCGCCAGCAGCCGAGAACCCCACTCTGGAAACACCATATATTTT. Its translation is CASSREPHSGNTIYF.

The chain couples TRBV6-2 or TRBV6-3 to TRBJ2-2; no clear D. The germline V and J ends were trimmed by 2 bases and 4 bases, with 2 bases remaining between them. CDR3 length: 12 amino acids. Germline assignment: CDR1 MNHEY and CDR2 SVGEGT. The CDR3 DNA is TGTGCCAGCAGTTACCCCACCGGGGAGCTGTTTTTT. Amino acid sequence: CASSYPTGELFF.

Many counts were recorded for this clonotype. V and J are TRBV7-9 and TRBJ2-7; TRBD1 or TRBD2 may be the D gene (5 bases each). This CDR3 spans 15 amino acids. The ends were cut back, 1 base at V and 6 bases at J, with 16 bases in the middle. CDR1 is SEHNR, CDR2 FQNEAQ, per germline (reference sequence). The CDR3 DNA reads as TGTGCCAGCAGCTTAGTTAGGGGCCCACTAGGCGAGCAGTACGTC. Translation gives CASSLVRGPLGEQYV.

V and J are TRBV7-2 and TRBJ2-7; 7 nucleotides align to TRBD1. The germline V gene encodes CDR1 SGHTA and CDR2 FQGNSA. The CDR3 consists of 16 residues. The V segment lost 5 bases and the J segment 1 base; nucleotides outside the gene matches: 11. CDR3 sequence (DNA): TGTGCCAGCAGCACATCGACAGGGCCGCGATCCTACGAGCAGTACTTC. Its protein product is CASSTSTGPRSYEQYF.

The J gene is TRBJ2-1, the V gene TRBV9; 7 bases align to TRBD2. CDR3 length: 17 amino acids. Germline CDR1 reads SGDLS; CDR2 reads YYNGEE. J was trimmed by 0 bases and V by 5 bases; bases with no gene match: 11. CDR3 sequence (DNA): TGTGCCAGCAGTCTGACCAGGCGGGGGAGCTCCTACAATGAGCAGTTCTTC. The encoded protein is CASSLTRRGSSYNEQFF.

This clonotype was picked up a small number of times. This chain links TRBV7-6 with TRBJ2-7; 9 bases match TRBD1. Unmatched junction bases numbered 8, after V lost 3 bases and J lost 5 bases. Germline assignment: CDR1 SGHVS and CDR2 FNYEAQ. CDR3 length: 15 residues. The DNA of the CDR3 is TGTGCCAGCAGCTTGACGGACAGGGGTTTTAACGAGCAGTACTTC. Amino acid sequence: CASSLTDRGFNEQYF. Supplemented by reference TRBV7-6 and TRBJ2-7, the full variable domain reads GAGVSQSPRYKVTKRGQDVALRCDPISGHVSLYWYRQALGQGPEFLTYFNYEAQQDKSGLPNDRFSAERPEGSISTLTIQRTEQRDSAMYRCASSLTDRGFNEQYFGPGTRLTVT.

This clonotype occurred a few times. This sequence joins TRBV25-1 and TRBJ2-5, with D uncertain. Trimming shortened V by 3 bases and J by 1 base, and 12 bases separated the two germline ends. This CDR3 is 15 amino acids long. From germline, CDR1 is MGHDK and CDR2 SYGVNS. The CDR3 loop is CASSDLNSIQETQYF. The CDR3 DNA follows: TGTGCCAGCAGTGACCTGAATTCGATCCAAGAGACCCAGTACTTC.

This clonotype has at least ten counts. This CDR3 is CASSLLPDTQYF. CDR3 sequence (DNA): TGTGCCAGCAGCTTGCTACCAGATACGCAGTATTTT. V is TRBV5-5 and J is TRBJ2-3; D unresolved. Per the germline V gene, CDR1 is SGHKS and CDR2 is YYEKEE (reference sequence). V gave up 1 base and J gave up 4 bases, with 4 bases separating them. CDR3 length: 12 residues. The full variable domain, its missing parts supplied by reference TRBV5-5 and TRBJ2-3, is DAGVTQSPTHLIKTRGQQVTLRCSPISGHKSVSWYQQVLGQGPQFIFQYYEKEERGRGNFPDRFSARQFPNYSSELNVNALLLGDSALYLCASSLLPDTQYFGPGTRLTVL.

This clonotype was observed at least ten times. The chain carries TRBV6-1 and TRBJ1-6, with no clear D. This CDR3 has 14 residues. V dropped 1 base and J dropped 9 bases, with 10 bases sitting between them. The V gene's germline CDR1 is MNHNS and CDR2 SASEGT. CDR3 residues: CASSEDLVGSPLHF. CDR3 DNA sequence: TGTGCCAGCAGTGAAGACCTTGTCGGTTCACCCCTCCACTTT.

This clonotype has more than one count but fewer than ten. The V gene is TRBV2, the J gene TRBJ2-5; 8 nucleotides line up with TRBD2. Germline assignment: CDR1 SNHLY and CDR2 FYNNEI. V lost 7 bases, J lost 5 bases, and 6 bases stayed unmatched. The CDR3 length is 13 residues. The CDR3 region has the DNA TGTGCCAGCACCGCGGGGGGCAAGGAGACCCAGTACTTC. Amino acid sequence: CASTAGGKETQYF.

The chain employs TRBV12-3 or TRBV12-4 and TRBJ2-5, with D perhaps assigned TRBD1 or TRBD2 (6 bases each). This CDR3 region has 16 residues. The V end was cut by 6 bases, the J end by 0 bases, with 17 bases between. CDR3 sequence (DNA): TGTGCCAGCAGCTCAAACCTGAGGGGGGACCAAGAGACCCAGTACTTC. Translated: CASSSNLRGDQETQYF.

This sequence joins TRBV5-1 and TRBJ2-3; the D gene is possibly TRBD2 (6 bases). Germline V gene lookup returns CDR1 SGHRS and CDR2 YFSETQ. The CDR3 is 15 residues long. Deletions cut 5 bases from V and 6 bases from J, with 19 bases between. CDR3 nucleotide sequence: TGCGCCAGCAGGATTAGGGGCGGGGCGGACGATACGCAGTATTTT. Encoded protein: CASRIRGGADDTQYF.

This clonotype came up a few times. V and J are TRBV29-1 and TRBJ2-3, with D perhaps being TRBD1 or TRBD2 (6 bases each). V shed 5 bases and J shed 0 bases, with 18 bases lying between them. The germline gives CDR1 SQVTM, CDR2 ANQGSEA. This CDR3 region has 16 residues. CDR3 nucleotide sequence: TGCAGCGTTCGGTGGGGGGCCGTCTTCAGCACAGATACGCAGTATTTT. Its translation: CSVRWGAVFSTDTQYF.

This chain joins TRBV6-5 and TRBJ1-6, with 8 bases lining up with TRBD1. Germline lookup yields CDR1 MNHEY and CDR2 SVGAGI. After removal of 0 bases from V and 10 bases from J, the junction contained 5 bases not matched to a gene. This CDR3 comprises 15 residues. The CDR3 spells CASSYSGQGRSPLHF. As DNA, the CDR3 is TGTGCCAGCAGTTACTCCGGACAGGGCAGGTCACCCCTCCACTTT.

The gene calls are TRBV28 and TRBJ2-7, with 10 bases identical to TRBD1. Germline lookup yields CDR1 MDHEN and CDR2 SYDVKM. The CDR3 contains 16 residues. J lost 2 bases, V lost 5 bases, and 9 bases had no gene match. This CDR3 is CASSGGRGTGAYEQYV. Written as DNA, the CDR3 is TGTGCCAGCAGTGGCGGTCGGGGGACAGGGGCCTACGAGCAGTACGTC.

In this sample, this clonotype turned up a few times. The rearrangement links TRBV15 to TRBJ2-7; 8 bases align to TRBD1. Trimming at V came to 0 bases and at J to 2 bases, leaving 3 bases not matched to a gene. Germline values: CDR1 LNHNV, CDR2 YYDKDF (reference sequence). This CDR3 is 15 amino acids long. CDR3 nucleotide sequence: TGTGCCACCAGCAGAGAGTCACAGGGGGCCTACGAGCAGTACTTC. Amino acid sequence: CATSRESQGAYEQYF.

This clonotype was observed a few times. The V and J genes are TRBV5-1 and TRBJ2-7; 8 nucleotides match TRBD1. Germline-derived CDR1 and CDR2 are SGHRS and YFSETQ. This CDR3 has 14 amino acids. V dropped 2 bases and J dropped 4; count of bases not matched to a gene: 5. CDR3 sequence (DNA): TGCGCCAGCAGCTTTCAGGGGGCGGTTTACGAGCAGTACTTC. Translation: CASSFQGAVYEQYF.

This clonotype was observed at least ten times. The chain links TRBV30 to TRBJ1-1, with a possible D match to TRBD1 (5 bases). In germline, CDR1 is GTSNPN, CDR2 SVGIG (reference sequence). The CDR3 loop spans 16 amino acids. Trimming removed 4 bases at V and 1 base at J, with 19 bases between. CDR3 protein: CAWMGGTETQNTEAFF. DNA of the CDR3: TGTGCCTGGATGGGTGGGACGGAGACTCAGAACACTGAAGCTTTCTTT.

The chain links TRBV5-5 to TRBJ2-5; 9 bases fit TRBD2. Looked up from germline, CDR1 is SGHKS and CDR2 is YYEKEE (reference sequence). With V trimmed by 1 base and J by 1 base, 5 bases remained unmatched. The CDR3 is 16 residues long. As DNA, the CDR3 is TGTGCCAGCAGCTTGTCTGGCGGGGGGGTCCAAGAGACCCAGTACTTC. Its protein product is CASSLSGGGVQETQYF.

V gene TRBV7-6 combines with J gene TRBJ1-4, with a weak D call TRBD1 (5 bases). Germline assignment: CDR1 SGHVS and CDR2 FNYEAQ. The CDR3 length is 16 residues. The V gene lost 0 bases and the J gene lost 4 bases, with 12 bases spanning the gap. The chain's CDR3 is CASSLAIGGINEKLFF. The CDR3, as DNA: TGTGCCAGCAGCTTAGCGATCGGGGGGATTAATGAAAAACTGTTTTTT.